The 14 T cell receptor beta chains listed next were all sequenced from one sample in a study of tissue T cells after allogeneic stem cell transplantation. Data came from immunoSEQ multiplex PCR; TCRdb stores just in-frame clones and leaves some out. The sample yields 8,700 or so clones, roughly 49% seen once. The time point is: mouse harvest day 7 after allogeneic transplant. Each mouse received 10^7 T-cell-depleted marrow cells plus 10^6 splenic CD5+ T cells by tail vein. The sample was gut tissue. The source of these receptors is a female BALB/c mouse given C57BL/6 T cells with graft-versus-host disease after an allogeneic hematopoietic cell transplant.

On this clone: Gene and germline names: mouse. From the germline J gene comes the end of the CDR3, since the read stops 1 residue before it. The chain combines TRBV23 with TRBJ1-1; the DNA was not used to check the table's D call, TRBD1. This CDR3 spans 12 amino acids. Germline V lookup: CDR1 KGHTA, CDR2 FQNQQP. CDR3 DNA, as far as it was read: TGCTCCAGCAGGCAGGGGCACACAGAAGTCTTC. This codes for CSSRQGHTEVF. The whole CDR3 sequence is CSSRQGHTEVFF.

Comments on this clone: Mouse germline and gene names are used. The read falls 1 residue short of the CDR3 end, and the missing part is taken from the germline J gene. The chain employs TRBV1 and TRBJ2-7, with 7 bases matching TRBD2. The CDR3 has 14 amino acids. V lost 3 bases and J lost 3; bases outside the gene matches: 5. Germline CDR1 NSQYPW, CDR2 LRSPGD (reference sequence). Here the CDR3 reads CTCSARGGDYEQYF. CDR3 DNA, as far as it was read: TGCACCTGCAGTGCGCGGGGGGGGGACTATGAACAGTAC.

About this clone itself: Mouse gene names apply. From the germline J gene comes the end of the CDR3, since the read stops 1 residue before it. V gene TRBV4 combines with J gene TRBJ1-3; 8 bases are a match to TRBD1. J lost 2 bases, V lost 6 bases, and 0 bases had no gene match. The germline CDR1 and CDR2 sequences are LGHDT and YNNKQL (reference sequence). The length of the CDR3 is 13 residues. CDR3 DNA (partial): TGTGCCAGCAGACAGGGGGCTGGAAATACGCTCTAT. Translating gives CASRQGAGNTLY. The entire CDR3 protein is CASRQGAGNTLYF. The entire variable domain, with the rest obtained from reference TRBV4 and TRBJ1-3, is as follows: ETAVFQTPNYHVTQVGNEVSFNCKQTLGHDTMYWYKQDSKKLLKIMFSYNNKQLIVNETVPRRFSPQSSDKAHLNLRIKSVEPEDSAVYLCASRQGAGNTLYFGEGSRLIVV.

About this clone itself: This may be a read error: a much more frequent sequence differs by one nucleotide. Genes here carry mouse names. The read terminates 1 residue before the CDR3 end, so the remaining end is supplied by the germline J gene. V and J are TRBV13-1 and TRBJ1-2; TRBD1 is a possible D gene (5 bases). V lost 0 bases to trimming and J lost 0 bases, with 6 bases between them. Germline CDR1 reads NSHNY; CDR2 reads SYGAGN. The CDR3 length is 14 residues. The CDR3 region is CASSDGQTNSDYTF. The DNA read from the CDR3 is TGTGCCAGCAGTGATGGACAGACAAACTCCGACTACACC.

With respect to this clone: Gene names refer to mouse genes. The CDR3 extends 1 residue past the end of the read, so its final part is completed from the germline J gene. This rearrangement joins TRBV16 to TRBJ1-1, with 7 bases that match TRBD1. CDR1 SGHSA and CDR2 FRNQAP come from the germline V gene. After removal of 1 base from V and 4 bases from J, the junction contained 3 bases not matched to a gene. This CDR3 is 14 amino acids long. The sequenced part of the CDR3 DNA is TGTGCAAGCAGCTTAGCCCCAGGGGGCACAGAAGTCTTC. This sequence encodes CASSLAPGGTEVF. The whole CDR3 sequence is CASSLAPGGTEVFF.

A note on this clone: Genes and germline are mouse. The same CDR3 arises from other DNA sequences in this sample as well. CDR3 in amino acids: CASSLSSQNTLYF. Partial CDR3 DNA: TGTGCCAGCAGCCTATCTAGTCAAAACACCTTGTAC. V is TRBV26 and J is TRBJ2-4; D gene ambiguous. The read falls 1 residue short of the CDR3 end, and the missing part is taken from the germline J gene. V was cut by 6 bases and J by 0 bases, with 7 bases left in between. The CDR3 extends over 13 amino acids. Per the germline V gene, CDR1 is KGHPV and CDR2 is FQNQEV (reference sequence).

There are a few counts of this clone. Genes here carry mouse names. The read halts 1 residue ahead of the CDR3 end, with the missing end drawn from the germline J gene. The chain recombines TRBV23 with TRBJ2-3. Germline assignment: CDR1 KGHTA and CDR2 FQNQQP. There are 15 residues in the CDR3. The CDR3 here is CSSSHGRGGAETLYF. CDR3 DNA (partial): TGCTCCAGCAGTCACGGTAGGGGCGGTGCAGAAACGCTGTAT.

As regards this clone: All gene names here are mouse names. Read data end 1 residue before the CDR3 end; the end is taken from the germline J gene. The rearrangement joins TRBV12-1 to TRBJ2-3, with 10 bases identical to TRBD2. The CDR3 contains 16 residues. After removal of 4 bases from V and 0 bases from J, the junction contained 6 bases not matched to a gene. Germline CDR1 and CDR2: SGHSN and HYEKVE. The CDR3 sequence is CASSPLGGSSAETLYF. CDR3 DNA (partial): TGTGCCAGCTCACCACTGGGGGGGTCAAGTGCAGAAACGCTGTAT.

Points on this clone: Genes and germline come from the mouse. The read is 1 residue too short to cover the CDR3 end, so that end is filled in from the germline J gene. The chain is built from TRBV26 and TRBJ2-2; TRBD1 matches 8 bases. In germline, CDR1 is KGHPV, CDR2 FQNQEV (reference sequence). The CDR3 totals 15 residues. Trimming cost V 3 bases and J 3 bases; bases outside gene matches: 3. The sequenced part of the CDR3 DNA is TGTGCCAGCAGTCTTGGACAGGGTGACACCGGGCAGCTCTAC. Its protein is CASSLGQGDTGQLY. The CDR3 in its entirety is CASSLGQGDTGQLYF.

Points on this clone: Mouse gene names apply. The read gets to within 1 residue of the CDR3 end, and the germline J gene fills in the rest. The chain has TRBV19 and TRBJ1-6; 7 bases match TRBD1. TRBJ1-6 is an ORF; its function is uncertain. CDR3 size: 15 residues. Germline values: CDR1 FNHDT, CDR2 SITEND (reference sequence). V was pared by 4 bases and J by 0 bases, with 1 base of the junction left unmatched. The CDR3 spells CASSRQGSYNSPLYF. CDR3 bases read: TGTGCCAGCAGTCGACAGGGTTCCTATAATTCGCCCCTCTAC.

Of note for this clone: Gene names refer to mouse genes. The CDR3 goes on 1 residue after the read ends, and that part is filled in from the germline J gene. The J gene is TRBJ2-5, the V gene TRBV13-3; 11 nucleotides match TRBD2. Germline lookup yields CDR1 NNHDY and CDR2 SYVADS. Trimming removed 4 bases from V and 1 base from J; junction bases left unmatched: 5. This CDR3 is 16 amino acids long. CDR3 sequence reads: CASSPDWGGDQDTQYF. CDR3 DNA (partial): TGTGCCAGCAGTCCCGACTGGGGGGGTGACCAAGACACCCAGTAC.

By its share, this clone is large. All gene names here are mouse names. The read comes to an end 1 residue before the CDR3 does, leaving the germline J gene to fill in the end. The gene calls are TRBV29 and TRBJ2-5; 9 nucleotides agree with TRBD1. V lost 5 bases and J lost 4; bases outside the gene matches: 4. This CDR3 comprises 14 residues. Germline CDR1 is MSHET and CDR2 is SYDVDS. CDR3 DNA (partial): TGTGCTAGCAGTCCCGGGACAGGGAAAGACACCCAGTAC. The encoded protein is CASSPGTGKDTQY. The entire CDR3 protein is CASSPGTGKDTQYF.

This clone is labeled as medium-sized. Gene names are the mouse ones. The CDR3 end lies 1 residue beyond the end of the read and is filled in from the germline J gene. The chain combines TRBV13-3 with TRBJ1-2; 10 bases fit TRBD1. Per germline, CDR1 NNHDY and CDR2 SYVADS. This CDR3 region has 12 residues. V trimming: 9 bases; J trimming: 3 bases; junction bases outside the gene matches: 2. CDR3 residues: CATGTGDSDYTF. The part of the CDR3 DNA that was read is TGTGCCACCGGGACAGGGGACTCCGACTACACC.

This clone was recorded only once. The genes are named according to mouse. The read falls 1 residue short of the CDR3 end, and the missing part is taken from the germline J gene. The V gene is TRBV15, the J gene TRBJ2-4; 9 bases agree with TRBD2. The CDR3 loop spans 13 amino acids. V lost 3 bases and J lost 9; bases outside the gene matches: 4. CDR1 SGHND and CDR2 FRSKSL come from the germline V gene. The sequenced CDR3 bases are TGTGCCAGCAGTTTGAGTGGGGGGGCAACCTTGTAC. Its protein product is CASSLSGGATLY. The complete CDR3 protein is CASSLSGGATLYF.